Below, one T cell receptor (beta chain) is given with its context. Antigen unknown. CDR1 and CDR2 (germline): LGHNA, YNFKEQ. The CDR3 is 14 amino acids. Trimming cost V 0 bases and J 4 bases, with 9 bases left between them. The data are from a study of memory B cells and T cells in multiple sclerosis. Study-wide results and limits: Clone-set sizes differed between compartments, so shared clonotype counts needed normalization.

Repertoires were generated with immunoSEQ multiplex PCR, while TCRdb's copy carries only in-frame clones and drops some. The top ten clones hold roughly a third of a sample with 8,000 or so clones, roughly three fifths of them seen once. The receptor was derived from a human donor with multiple sclerosis. The chain links TRBV4-2 to TRBJ1-1, with D possibly TRBD1 on 5 matching bases. What was sequenced was memory (CD45RO+) CD8+ T cells from blood. The CDR3 DNA reads TGTGCCAGCAGCCAAGAGGCGGGGGGCACTGAAGCTTTCTTT. Protein product: CASSQEAGGTEAFF.